A single sample is the source of the 17 T cell receptor beta chains below, sequenced in a study of T cells after posttransplantation cyclophosphamide (dated by TCRdb to the mid-2010s). Library preparation used the immunoSEQ multiplex PCR assay. TCRdb re-hosts the immuneACCESS table, in-frame sequences only. Its copies lack some clones; in the studies checked, an unresolved V gene accounts for under half of them, and the cause for the rest is not known. The sample contains some 61,000 clones, roughly 95% of them found a single time. The ten largest make up about 3% of the sample. The sequencing sample was made of PBMCs. All receptors come from a woman in her 30s in good health and a related stem cell transplant donor.

This clone was seen a single time. The rearrangement joins TRBV6-4 to TRBJ2-3; 14 nucleotides line up with TRBD2. V shed 0 bases, J shed 4 bases, and the junction held 0 bases outside the gene matches. This CDR3 contains 16 residues. Germline V gene data show CDR1 as MRHNA and CDR2 as SNTAGT. The CDR3, as DNA: TGTGCCAGCAGTGACTCGACTAGCGGGGGGGCAGATACGCAGTATTTT. Translated: CASSDSTSGGADTQYF.

The gene calls are TRBV7-9 and TRBJ1-2; D unresolved. This CDR3 is built from 13 residues. V dropped 0 bases and J dropped 5 bases, with 7 bases sitting between them. Per germline, CDR1 SEHNR and CDR2 FQNEAQ (reference sequence). Here the CDR3 reads CASSLAGGYGYTF. CDR3 sequence (DNA): TGTGCCAGCAGCTTAGCGGGCGGTTATGGCTACACCTTC.

This chain's CDR3 is CASSYSAGSYEQYF. CDR3 DNA: TGTGCCAGCAGTTACTCCGCAGGCTCCTACGAGCAGTACTTC. The genes are TRBV6-6 and TRBJ2-7; D not certain. Germline loops: CDR1 MNHNY, CDR2 SVGAGI (reference sequence). This CDR3 is 14 amino acids long. V lost 0 bases and J lost 0, with 6 bases in between.

The chain has TRBV6-5 and TRBJ1-1, with D possibly matching TRBD1 (5 bases). Trimming cost V 6 bases and J 3 bases, with 14 bases left between them. This CDR3 contains 14 residues. Per germline, CDR1 MNHEY and CDR2 SVGAGI. DNA for the CDR3: TGTGCCAGCAGAAACAACCAGGGATACACTGAAGCTTTCTTT. Protein: CASRNNQGYTEAFF.

In its sample, this clone was seen a few times. V and J are TRBV9 and TRBJ2-2, with TRBD2 as a possible D gene (6 bases). The germline gives CDR1 SGDLS, CDR2 YYNGEE. Between the trimmed V and J ends, which lost 2 bases and 5 bases, there was a span of 13 bases. There are 15 residues in the CDR3. CDR3 DNA sequence: TGTGCCAGCAGCGTGAAGGGAAGCGGGACCGGGGAGCTGTTTTTT. The encoded protein is CASSVKGSGTGELFF.

This rearrangement joins TRBV10-3 to TRBJ1-1; tentative D call: TRBD1 (5 bases). Trimming removed 2 bases at V and 4 bases at J, with 14 bases between. Germline-derived CDR1 and CDR2 are ENHRY and SYGVKD. This CDR3 region has 15 residues. The CDR3 reads CAISEGTTAGTEAFF. CDR3 nucleotides: TGTGCCATCAGTGAGGGGACTACAGCAGGCACTGAAGCTTTCTTT.

The chain links TRBV18 to TRBJ2-7, with no clear D. In germline, CDR1 is KGHSH, CDR2 LQKENI. Trimming cost V 4 bases and J 5 bases, with 6 bases left between them. CDR3 size: 11 residues. The CDR3: CASSQVDEQYF. The CDR3 DNA reads TGTGCCAGCTCACAGGTAGACGAGCAGTACTTC.

The chain carries TRBV27 and TRBJ1-1, with D uncertain. Trimming took 5 bases from V and 7 from J, leaving 11 bases between them. This CDR3 has 12 amino acids. Looked up from germline, CDR1 is MNHEY and CDR2 is SMNVEV (reference sequence). The CDR3 loop is CASSGWTDEAFF. DNA of the CDR3: TGTGCCAGCAGTGGCTGGACGGATGAAGCTTTCTTT.

This rearrangement joins TRBV5-4 to TRBJ1-2; D remains unclear. The CDR3 sequence is 14 residues long. Per germline, CDR1 SGHNT and CDR2 YYREEE (reference sequence). Trimming took 0 bases from V and 6 from J, leaving 12 bases between them. The CDR3 DNA follows: TGTGCCAGCAGCTTGGTCGCCAGGCCTGATGGCTACACCTTC. Translating gives CASSLVARPDGYTF.

This chain connects TRBV6-5 to TRBJ2-1; D is unresolved. Germline CDR1 is MNHEY and CDR2 is SVGAGI. The CDR3 is made up of 15 amino acids. The ends were cut back, 2 bases at V and 2 bases at J, with 10 bases in the middle. CDR3 loop: CASSYGTAPYNEQFF. CDR3 nucleotides: TGTGCCAGCAGTTACGGAACTGCCCCCTACAATGAGCAGTTCTTC.

The chain couples TRBV11-2 to TRBJ1-1; D is uncertain. CDR3 length: 14 residues. Trimming pared 1 base from V and 1 base from J, leaving 7 bases between. Germline CDR1 and CDR2: SGHAT and FQNNGV. The CDR3 region has the DNA TGTGCCAGCAGCTTAGTTGGGTCGAACACTGAAGCTTTCTTT. Translated: CASSLVGSNTEAFF.

CDR3 in DNA: TGCGCCAGCAGCAACAACAGGGACTATGGCTACACCTTC. It encodes CASSNNRDYGYTF. The chain employs TRBV5-1 and TRBJ1-2, with a possible D match to TRBD1 (6 bases). V lost 4 bases and J lost 3, with 10 bases in between. The CDR3 is 13 amino acids. CDR1 SGHRS and CDR2 YFSETQ come from the germline V gene.

The rearrangement uses TRBV5-4 and TRBJ2-3; D is perhaps TRBD1 (6 bases). V dropped 4 bases and J dropped 5 bases, with 17 bases sitting between them. The CDR3 loop spans 15 amino acids. CDR1 SGHNT and CDR2 YYREEE come from the germline V gene (reference sequence). In nucleotides, the CDR3 is TGTGCCAGCAGCGCTACAGGGTCGCGAGGAGATACGCAGTATTTT. Translation gives CASSATGSRGDTQYF.

This clone appeared a single time. This rearrangement joins TRBV11-1 to TRBJ1-6, with D uncertain. This CDR3 has 15 residues. The germline gives CDR1 SGHAT, CDR2 FQDESV (reference sequence). Trimming stripped 7 bases from V and 8 bases from J, with 18 bases between. The CDR3: CASNAIVGSDSPLHF. CDR3 in DNA: TGTGCCAGCAACGCGATCGTCGGGAGTGATTCACCCCTCCACTTT.

The chain uses TRBV10-1 and TRBJ2-5; D is perhaps TRBD1 (6 bases). Germline CDR1 and CDR2: WNHNN and SYGVQD (reference sequence). The CDR3 runs 14 residues. V was trimmed by 3 bases and J by 3 bases, leaving 11 bases between them. CDR3 loop: CASSDPRTEETQYF. DNA of the CDR3: TGCGCCAGCAGTGACCCTCGGACAGAAGAGACCCAGTACTTC.

The CDR3 sequence: CASSIDFRASGANVLTF. CDR3 nucleotides: TGTGCCAGTAGTATAGATTTCAGGGCAAGTGGGGCCAACGTCCTGACTTTC. The rearrangement links TRBV19 to TRBJ2-6, with D possibly matching TRBD1 (5 bases). V lost 0 bases and J 3 bases, leaving 12 bases between the germline ends. This CDR3 is built from 17 residues. Germline values: CDR1 LNHDA, CDR2 SQIVND (reference sequence). Filled out from reference TRBV19 and TRBJ2-6, the complete variable domain reads DGGITQSPKYLFRKEGQNVTLSCEQNLNHDAMYWYRQDPGQGLRLIYYSQIVNDFQKGDIAEGYSVSREKKESFPLTVTSAQKNPTAFYLCASSIDFRASGANVLTFGAGSRLTVL.

V usage is TRBV6-1 and J usage is TRBJ2-1; possibly TRBD2 for D (6 bases). The CDR3 is 15 residues long. The germline V gene encodes CDR1 MNHNS and CDR2 SASEGT. V was shortened by 5 bases and J by 7 bases, with 18 bases between the two germline ends. CDR3 sequence (DNA): TGTGCCAGCAGTCCCCTGGGTCGCGGGGAAAATGAGCAGTTCTTC. Translating gives CASSPLGRGENEQFF.